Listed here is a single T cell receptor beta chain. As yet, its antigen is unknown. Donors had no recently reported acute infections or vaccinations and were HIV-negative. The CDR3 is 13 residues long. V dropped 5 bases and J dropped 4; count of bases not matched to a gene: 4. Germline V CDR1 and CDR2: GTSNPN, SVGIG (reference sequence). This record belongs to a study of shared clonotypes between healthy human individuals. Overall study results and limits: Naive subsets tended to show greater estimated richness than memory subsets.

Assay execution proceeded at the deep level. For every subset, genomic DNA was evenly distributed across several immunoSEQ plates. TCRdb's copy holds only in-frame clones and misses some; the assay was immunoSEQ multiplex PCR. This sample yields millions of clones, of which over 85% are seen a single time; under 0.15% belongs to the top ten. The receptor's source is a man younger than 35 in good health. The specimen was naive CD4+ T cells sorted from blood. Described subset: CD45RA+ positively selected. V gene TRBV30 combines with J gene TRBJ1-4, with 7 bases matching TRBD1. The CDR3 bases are TGTGCCTGGGGGGGACAGCTTAATGAAAAACTGTTTTTT. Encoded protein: CAWGGQLNEKLFF.